What follows is one TCR beta chain and its context. As yet, its antigen is unknown. Only newly diagnosed hyperthyroidism patients aged 18 to 65, with under 2 months' duration, were enrolled. Additional autoimmune diseases, uncontrolled infections, pregnancy or lactation disqualified patients. The sample originates from a study of Graves' ophthalmopathy and Graves' hyperthyroidism. Turning to the study itself: Blood was drawn at initial diagnosis, before any treatment. General study findings and limits: Among thyroid clonotypes expanded above 0.001 frequency, most also appeared in blood.

The authors amplified TCR beta CDR3 regions, and they did so from RNA transcripts for repertoire sequencing. RT-PCR in the first round used HTBI primers; a second-round multiplex PCR followed. From the multiplex PCR reads, TCRdb called clonotypes with MiXCR, one entry per CDR3 protein. The repertoire holds roughly 420,000 distinct CDR3 sequences, with roughly 21% as singletons. Germline CDR1 is MNHEY and CDR2 is SVGAGI. CDR3 length equals 14 residues. V was trimmed by 2 bases and J by 2 bases, leaving 10 bases between them. The material sequenced was peripheral blood. The TCR comes from a woman aged 18 to 35 with stable Graves' hyperthyroidism. The rearrangement links TRBV6-5 to TRBJ2-7; no clear D. The CDR3 region is CASSYRAIPYEQYF. DNA for the CDR3: TGTGCCAGCAGTTACCGAGCAATTCCCTACGAGCAGTACTTC.